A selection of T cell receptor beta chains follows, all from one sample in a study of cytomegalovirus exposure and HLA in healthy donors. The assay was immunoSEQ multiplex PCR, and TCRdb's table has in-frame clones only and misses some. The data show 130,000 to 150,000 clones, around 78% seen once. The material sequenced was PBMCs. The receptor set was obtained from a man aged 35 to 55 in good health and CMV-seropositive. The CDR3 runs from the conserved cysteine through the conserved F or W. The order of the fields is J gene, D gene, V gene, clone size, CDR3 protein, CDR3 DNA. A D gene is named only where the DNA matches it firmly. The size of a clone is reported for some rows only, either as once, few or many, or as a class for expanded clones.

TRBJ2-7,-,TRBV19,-,CASSSPGRSFGEQYF,TGTGCCAGTAGCTCTCCGGGGAGGTCATTTGGAGAGCAGTACTTC
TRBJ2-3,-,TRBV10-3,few,CAASGGRETDTQYF,TGTGCCGCCAGCGGCGGCCGGGAAACAGATACGCAGTATTTT
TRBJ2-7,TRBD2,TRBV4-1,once,CASSGSGGSYEQYF,TGCGCCAGCAGCGGCAGCGGGGGATCCTACGAGCAGTACTTC
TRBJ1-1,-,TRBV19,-,CASSIESYRPGTEAFF,TGTGCCAGTAGTATAGAGTCTTACAGGCCAGGGACTGAAGCTTTCTTT
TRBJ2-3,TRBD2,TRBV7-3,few,CASSLASGAATDTQYF,TGTGCCAGCAGCTTAGCTAGCGGGGCTGCCACAGATACGCAGTATTTT
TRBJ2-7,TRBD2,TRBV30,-,CAWSVVGGREQYF,TGTGCCTGGAGTGTTGTGGGAGGGCGCGAGCAGTACTTC
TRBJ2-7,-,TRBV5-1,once,CASSQQLGASYEQYF,TGCGCCAGCAGCCAACAATTGGGGGCGAGCTACGAGCAGTACTTC
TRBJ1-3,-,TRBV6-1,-,CASSYSGNTIYF,TGTGCCAGCAGCTACTCTGGAAACACCATATATTTT
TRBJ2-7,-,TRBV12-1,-,CASSFGDRGREQYF,TGTGCCAGCAGCTTTGGGGACAGGGGGCGTGAGCAGTACTTC
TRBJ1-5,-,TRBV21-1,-,CASSLQDNQPQHF,TGTGCCAGCAGCCTACAGGATAATCAGCCCCAGCATTTT
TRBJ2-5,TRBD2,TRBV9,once,CASSLGLAGGPGEAQYF,TGTGCCAGCAGCCTCGGACTAGCGGGAGGGCCGGGCGAGGCCCAGTACTTC
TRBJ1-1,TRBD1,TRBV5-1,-,CASSLGDRGYAEAFF,TGCGCCAGCAGCTTGGGAGACAGGGGGTATGCTGAAGCTTTCTTT
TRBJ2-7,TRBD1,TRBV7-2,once,CASSQQGAGSYEQYF,TGTGCCAGCAGTCAACAGGGGGCGGGCTCCTACGAGCAGTACTTC
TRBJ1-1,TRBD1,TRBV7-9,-,CSSSRPGTGGTNTEAFF,TGTTCCAGCAGCAGACCCGGGACAGGGGGCACCAACACTGAAGCTTTCTTT
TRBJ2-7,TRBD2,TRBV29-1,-,CSGRLAGGGYEQYF,TGCAGCGGGAGACTAGCGGGAGGCGGCTACGAGCAGTACTTC
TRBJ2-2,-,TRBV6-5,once,CASSPNTGELFF,TGTGCCAGCAGCCCAAACACCGGGGAGCTGTTTTTT
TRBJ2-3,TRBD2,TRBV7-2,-,CASSFSGSSDTQYF,TGTGCCAGCAGCTTCAGCGGGAGCTCAGATACGCAGTATTTT
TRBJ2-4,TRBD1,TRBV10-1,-,CASSPTRGQVSAKNIQYF,TGCGCCAGCAGTCCTACAAGAGGACAGGTTTCAGCCAAAAACATTCAGTACTTC
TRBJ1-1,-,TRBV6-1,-,CASSPQRGTEAFF,TGTGCCAGCAGTCCTCAGCGGGGCACTGAAGCTTTCTTT
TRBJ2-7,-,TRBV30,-,CAWSVQGDEQYF,TGTGCCTGGAGTGTACAGGGTGACGAGCAGTACTTC
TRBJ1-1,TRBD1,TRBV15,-,CATSKGGQANTEAFF,TGTGCCACCAGCAAAGGGGGACAGGCGAACACTGAAGCTTTCTTT
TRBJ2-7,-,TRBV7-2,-,CASSPSREYVSEQYF,TGTGCCAGCAGTCCTAGCCGGGAATATGTAAGCGAGCAGTACTTC
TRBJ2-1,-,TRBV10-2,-,CASSEGHEQFF,TGCGCCAGCAGTGAGGGGCATGAGCAGTTCTTC
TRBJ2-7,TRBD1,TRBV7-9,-,CASSVRQGALYEQYF,TGTGCCAGCAGCGTCAGACAGGGGGCGTTATACGAGCAGTACTTC
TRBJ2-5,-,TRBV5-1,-,CASSLPGAYQETQYF,TGCGCCAGCAGCTTACCAGGGGCTTACCAAGAGACCCAGTACTTC